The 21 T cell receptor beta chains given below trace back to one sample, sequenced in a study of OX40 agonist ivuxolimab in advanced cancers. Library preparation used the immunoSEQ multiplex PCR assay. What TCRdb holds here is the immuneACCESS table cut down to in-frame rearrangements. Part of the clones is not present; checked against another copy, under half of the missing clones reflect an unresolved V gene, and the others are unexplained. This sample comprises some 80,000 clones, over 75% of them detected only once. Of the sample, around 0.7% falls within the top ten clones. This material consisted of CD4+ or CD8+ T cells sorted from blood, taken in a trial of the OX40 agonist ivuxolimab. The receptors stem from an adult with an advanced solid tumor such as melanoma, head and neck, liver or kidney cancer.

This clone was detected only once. In DNA form, the CDR3 reads TGTGCCAGCAGCTTAGGTCTCCTGGTGATGAACACTGAAGCTTTCTTT. Protein sequence: CASSLGLLVMNTEAFF. The chain employs TRBV11-2 and TRBJ1-1; the D is unclear. The CDR3 spans 16 residues. Germline V gene lookup returns CDR1 SGHAT and CDR2 FQNNGV. V dropped 1 base and J dropped 0 bases, with 12 bases sitting between them.

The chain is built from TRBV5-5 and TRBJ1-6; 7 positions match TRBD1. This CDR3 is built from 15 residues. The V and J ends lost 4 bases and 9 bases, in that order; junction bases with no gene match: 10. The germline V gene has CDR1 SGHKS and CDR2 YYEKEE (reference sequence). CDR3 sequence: CASSLIDRDVSPLHF. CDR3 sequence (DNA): TGTGCCAGCAGCCTAATTGACAGGGACGTTTCACCCCTCCACTTT.

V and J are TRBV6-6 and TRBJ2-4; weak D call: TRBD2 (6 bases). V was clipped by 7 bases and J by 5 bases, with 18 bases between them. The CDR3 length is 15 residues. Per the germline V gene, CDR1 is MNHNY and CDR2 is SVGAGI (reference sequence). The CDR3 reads CASTQPTEGQNIQYF. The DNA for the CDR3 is TGTGCCAGCACCCAACCGACGGAGGGGCAAAACATTCAGTACTTC.

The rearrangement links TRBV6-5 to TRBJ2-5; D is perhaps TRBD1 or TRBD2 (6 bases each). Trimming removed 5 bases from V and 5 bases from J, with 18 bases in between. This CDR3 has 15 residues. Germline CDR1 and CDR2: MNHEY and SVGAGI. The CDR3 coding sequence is TGTGCCAGCAGTCCCCGGGGGCCGGTATCGGAGACCCAGTACTTC. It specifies CASSPRGPVSETQYF.

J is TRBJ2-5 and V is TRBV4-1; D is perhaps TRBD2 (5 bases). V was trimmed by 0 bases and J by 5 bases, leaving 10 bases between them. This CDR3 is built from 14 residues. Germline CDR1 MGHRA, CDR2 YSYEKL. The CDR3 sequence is CASSQDQERETQYF. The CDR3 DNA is TGCGCCAGCAGCCAAGATCAAGAGCGGGAGACCCAGTACTTC.

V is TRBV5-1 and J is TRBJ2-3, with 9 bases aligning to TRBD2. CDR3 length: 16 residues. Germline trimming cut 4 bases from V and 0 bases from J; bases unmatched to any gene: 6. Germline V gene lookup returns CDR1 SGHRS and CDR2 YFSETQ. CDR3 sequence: CASSTASGASTDTQYF. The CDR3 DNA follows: TGCGCCAGCAGCACGGCTAGCGGGGCCAGCACAGATACGCAGTATTTT.

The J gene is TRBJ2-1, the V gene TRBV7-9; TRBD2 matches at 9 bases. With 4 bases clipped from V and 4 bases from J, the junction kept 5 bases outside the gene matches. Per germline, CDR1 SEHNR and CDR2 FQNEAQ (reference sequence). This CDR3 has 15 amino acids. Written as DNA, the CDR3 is TGTGCCAGCAGCTCCGCGGGGGGGCTTTACAATGAGCAGTTCTTC. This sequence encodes CASSSAGGLYNEQFF. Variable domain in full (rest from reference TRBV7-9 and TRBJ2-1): DTGVSQNPRHKITKRGQNVTFRCDPISEHNRLYWYRQTLGQGPEFLTYFQNEAQLEKSRLLSDRFSAERPKGSFSTLEIQRTEQGDSAMYLCASSSAGGLYNEQFFGPGTRLTVL.

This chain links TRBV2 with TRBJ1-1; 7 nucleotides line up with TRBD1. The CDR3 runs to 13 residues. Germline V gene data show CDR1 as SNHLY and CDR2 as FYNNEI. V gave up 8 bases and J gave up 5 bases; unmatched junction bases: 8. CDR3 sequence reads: CASRQGWGTEAFF. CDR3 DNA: TGTGCCAGCCGACAGGGATGGGGTACTGAAGCTTTCTTT.

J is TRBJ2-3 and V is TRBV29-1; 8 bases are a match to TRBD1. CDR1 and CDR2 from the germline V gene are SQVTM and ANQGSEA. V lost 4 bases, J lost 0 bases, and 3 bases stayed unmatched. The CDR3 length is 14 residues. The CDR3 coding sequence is TGCAGCGTTGGGGACAGGCTTAGCACAGATACGCAGTATTTT. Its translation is CSVGDRLSTDTQYF.

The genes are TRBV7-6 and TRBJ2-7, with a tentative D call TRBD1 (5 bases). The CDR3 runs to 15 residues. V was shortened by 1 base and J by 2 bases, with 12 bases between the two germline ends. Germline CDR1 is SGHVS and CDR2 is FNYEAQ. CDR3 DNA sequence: TGTGCCAGCAGCTTAGGGTCAGGGCGGCCCTACGAGCAGTACTTC. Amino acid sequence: CASSLGSGRPYEQYF.

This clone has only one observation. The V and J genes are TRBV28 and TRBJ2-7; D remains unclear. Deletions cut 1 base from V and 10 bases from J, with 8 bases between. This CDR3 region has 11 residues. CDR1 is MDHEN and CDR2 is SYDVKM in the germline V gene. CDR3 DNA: TGTGCCAGCAGTTTATCCCAATCTCAGTACTTC. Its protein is CASSLSQSQYF.

The CDR3 reads CASSSTGGQGFGNTIYF. The CDR3 DNA follows: TGTGCCAGCAGCTCCACCGGGGGACAGGGTTTTGGAAACACCATATATTTT. This rearrangement joins TRBV5-6 to TRBJ1-3, with TRBD1 matching over 9 bases. This CDR3 is 17 amino acids long. CDR1 SGHDT and CDR2 YYEEEE come from the germline V gene. The V segment lost 3 bases and the J segment 3 bases; nucleotides outside the gene matches: 10.

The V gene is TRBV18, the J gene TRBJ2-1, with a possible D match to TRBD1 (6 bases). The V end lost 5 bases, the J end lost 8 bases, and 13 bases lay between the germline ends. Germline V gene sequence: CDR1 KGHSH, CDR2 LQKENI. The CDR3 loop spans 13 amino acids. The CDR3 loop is CASSTTTGDEQFF. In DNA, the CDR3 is TGTGCCAGCTCAACGACGACAGGTGATGAGCAGTTCTTC.

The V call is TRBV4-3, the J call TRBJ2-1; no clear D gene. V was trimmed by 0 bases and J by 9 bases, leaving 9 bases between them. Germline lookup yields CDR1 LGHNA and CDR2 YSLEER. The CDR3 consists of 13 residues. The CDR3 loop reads CASSQDLDGEQFF. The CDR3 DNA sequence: TGCGCCAGCAGCCAAGATCTAGACGGTGAGCAGTTCTTC.

CDR3 DNA: TGTGCCAGCACCCTAGCCGGGACAGGGTCGACCCAGTACTTC. As protein: CASTLAGTGSTQYF. J is TRBJ2-5 and V is TRBV6-6, with 9 bases matching TRBD1. CDR1 is MNHNY, CDR2 SVGAGI, per germline (reference sequence). The CDR3 totals 14 residues. Germline trimming cut 7 bases from V and 7 bases from J; bases unmatched to any gene: 10.

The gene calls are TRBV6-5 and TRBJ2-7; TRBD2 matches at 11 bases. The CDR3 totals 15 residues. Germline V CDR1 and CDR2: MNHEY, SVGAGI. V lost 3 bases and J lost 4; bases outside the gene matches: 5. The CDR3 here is CASSYGSGGAYEQYF. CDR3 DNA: TGTGCCAGCAGTTATGGTAGCGGGGGGGCTTACGAGCAGTACTTC.

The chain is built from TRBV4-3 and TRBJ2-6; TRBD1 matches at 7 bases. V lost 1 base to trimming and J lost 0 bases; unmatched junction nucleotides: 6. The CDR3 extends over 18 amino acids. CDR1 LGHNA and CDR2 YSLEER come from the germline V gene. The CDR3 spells CASSQVWTGFSGANVLTF. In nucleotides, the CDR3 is TGCGCCAGCAGCCAAGTTTGGACAGGCTTCTCTGGGGCCAACGTCCTGACTTTC.

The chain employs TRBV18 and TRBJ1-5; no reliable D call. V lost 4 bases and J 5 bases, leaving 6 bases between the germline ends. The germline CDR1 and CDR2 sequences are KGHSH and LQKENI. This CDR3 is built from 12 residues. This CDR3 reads CASSLSYQPQHF. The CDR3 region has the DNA TGTGCCAGCTCACTAAGCTATCAGCCCCAGCATTTT.

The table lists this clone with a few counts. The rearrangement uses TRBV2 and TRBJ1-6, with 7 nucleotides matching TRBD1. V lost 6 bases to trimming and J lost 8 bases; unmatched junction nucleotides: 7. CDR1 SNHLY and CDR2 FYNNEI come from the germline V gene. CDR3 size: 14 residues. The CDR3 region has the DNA TGTGCCAGCAGAGGGACAGCCGGAGATTCACCCCTCCACTTT. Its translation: CASRGTAGDSPLHF.

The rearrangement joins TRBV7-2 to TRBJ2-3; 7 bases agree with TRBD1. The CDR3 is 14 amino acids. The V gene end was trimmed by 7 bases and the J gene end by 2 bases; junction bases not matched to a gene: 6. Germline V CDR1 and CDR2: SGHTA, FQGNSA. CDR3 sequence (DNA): TGTGCCAGCAACTCCAGGGGGTTCACAGATACGCAGTATTTT. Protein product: CASNSRGFTDTQYF.

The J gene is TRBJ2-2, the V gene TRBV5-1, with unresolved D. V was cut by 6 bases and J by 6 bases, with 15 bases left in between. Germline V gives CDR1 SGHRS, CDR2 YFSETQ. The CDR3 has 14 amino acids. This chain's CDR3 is CASNPEVNPGELFF. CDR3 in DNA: TGCGCCAGCAACCCCGAGGTTAACCCCGGGGAGCTGTTTTTT.